These 17 T cell receptor beta chains originate from one sample sequenced in a study of early T cells in non-severe SARS-CoV-2 infection. TCRdb processed the 5' RACE reads anew with MiXCR; each CDR3 protein has one entry. The repertoire holds 55,000 or so distinct CDR3 sequences, with around 6.6% as singletons. The sequencing here drew on whole blood, taken at baseline. The receptors originated from an adult who was a healthcare worker with PCR-confirmed SARS-CoV-2 infection or an uninfected control (not recorded which).

This clonotype was recorded many times. The V gene is TRBV6-5, the J gene TRBJ1-2, with D tentatively TRBD1 (5 bases). The CDR3 length is 15 residues. In germline, CDR1 is MNHEY, CDR2 SVGAGI. V shed 0 bases and J shed 0 bases, with 8 bases lying between them. The CDR3 spells CASSYSDSTNYGYTF. The CDR3 nucleotides are TGTGCCAGCAGTTACTCAGACAGTACTAACTATGGCTACACCTTC.

V and J are TRBV20-1 and TRBJ1-2; 9 bases align to TRBD1. The CDR3 is made up of 16 amino acids. Germline assignment: CDR1 DFQATT and CDR2 SNEGSKA (reference sequence). Trimming removed 6 bases from V and 4 bases from J; junction bases left unmatched: 15. As DNA, the CDR3 is TGCAGTGCGAGTCTTACTCTCGGACAGGGGTCCTATGGCTACACCTTC. This translates into CSASLTLGQGSYGYTF.

The chain employs TRBV7-9 and TRBJ1-1; 10 positions agree with TRBD1. CDR1 and CDR2 from the germline V gene are SEHNR and FQNEAQ (reference sequence). J gave up 3 bases and V 0 bases, and 4 bases lay outside the gene matches. This CDR3 comprises 16 residues. In DNA form, the CDR3 reads TGTGCCAGCAGCTTAGCCCTCGGACAGGGGGACACTGAAGCTTTCTTT. This sequence encodes CASSLALGQGDTEAFF.

This clonotype was counted between two and nine times. The CDR3: CSGGSLMNTEAFF. The DNA for the CDR3 is TGCAGCGGGGGCAGCCTGATGAACACTGAAGCTTTCTTT. The rearrangement joins TRBV29-1 to TRBJ1-1; D might be TRBD1 (5 bases). This CDR3 comprises 13 residues. Looked up from germline, CDR1 is SQVTM and CDR2 is ANQGSEA. V shed 7 bases and J shed 0 bases, with 12 bases lying between them. The full variable domain, in which reference TRBV29-1 and TRBJ1-1 provide the parts outside the CDR3, is SAVISQKPSRDICQRGTSLTIQCQVDSQVTMMFWYRQQPGQSLTLIATANQGSEATYESGFVIDKFPISRPNLTFSTLTVSNMSPEDSSIYLCSGGSLMNTEAFFGQGTRLTVV.

The chain couples TRBV20-1 to TRBJ2-7; D is possibly TRBD2 (6 bases). Germline values: CDR1 DFQATT, CDR2 SNEGSKA (reference sequence). The CDR3 is 15 residues long. The ends were cut back, 5 bases at V and 6 bases at J, with 23 bases in the middle. The CDR3 sequence is CSAWEMTSISPEQYF. The CDR3 DNA sequence: TGCAGTGCTTGGGAGATGACTAGTATCTCCCCCGAGCAGTACTTC.

This clonotype was seen many times. CDR3 DNA: TGTGCCAGCAGCTTACGAGGGCCCACAGATACGCAGTATTTT. Translating gives CASSLRGPTDTQYF. The chain recombines TRBV7-2 with TRBJ2-3; D might be TRBD2 (5 bases). The CDR3 has 14 residues. The germline V and J ends were trimmed by 2 bases and 2 bases, with 8 bases remaining between them. CDR1 is SGHTA and CDR2 is FQGNSA in the germline V gene. Variable domain in full (rest from reference TRBV7-2 and TRBJ2-3): GAGVSQSPSNKVTEKGKDVELRCDPISGHTALYWYRQSLGQGLEFLIYFQGNSAPDKSGLPSDRFSAERTGGSVSTLTIQRTQQEDSAVYLCASSLRGPTDTQYFGPGTRLTVL.

The table lists this clonotype with a few counts. The J gene is TRBJ1-1, the V gene TRBV10-3, with D hard to call. V was cut by 2 bases and J by 2 bases, with 9 bases left in between. Looked up from germline, CDR1 is ENHRY and CDR2 is SYGVKD. This CDR3 has 14 residues. DNA for the CDR3: TGTGCCATCAGTGAGCACAGAGAAAACACTGAAGCTTTCTTT. Translating it yields CAISEHRENTEAFF.

This clonotype was seen many times. The chain recombines TRBV19 with TRBJ2-1; 14 bases are a match to TRBD2. V trimming: 6 bases; J trimming: 4 bases; junction bases outside the gene matches: 2. This CDR3 has 15 residues. Germline V gene data show CDR1 as LNHDA and CDR2 as SQIVND (reference sequence). In DNA, the CDR3 is TGTGCCAGTAGCCGACTAGCGGGGGGGTACAATGAGCAGTTCTTC. As protein: CASSRLAGGYNEQFF.

This clonotype was recorded at least ten times. The rearrangement links TRBV28 to TRBJ1-1, with a weak D call TRBD1 (5 bases). CDR3 length: 15 residues. Trimming removed 7 bases from V and 0 bases from J, with 15 bases in between. The germline V gene encodes CDR1 MDHEN and CDR2 SYDVKM. CDR3 nucleotides: TGTGCCAGCACCAGAAATGGGGGGATGAACACTGAAGCTTTCTTT. Its protein product is CASTRNGGMNTEAFF.

This clonotype was recorded at least ten times. The CDR3 here is CASSLVVLSSYNEQFF. The CDR3 bases are TGTGCCAGCAGCTTGGTTGTGCTGAGCTCCTACAATGAGCAGTTCTTC. The chain combines TRBV5-6 with TRBJ2-1; D is unclear. V was trimmed by 0 bases and J by 0 bases, leaving 10 bases between them. The CDR3 loop spans 16 amino acids. The V gene's germline CDR1 is SGHDT and CDR2 YYEEEE.

This clonotype was counted at least ten times. The rearrangement links TRBV7-2 to TRBJ2-4; D gene uncertain. This CDR3 has 16 amino acids. The germline gives CDR1 SGHTA, CDR2 FQGNSA. V lost 5 bases and J 0 bases, leaving 14 bases between the germline ends. This chain's CDR3 is CASSPKLGSAKNIQYF. The CDR3 bases are TGTGCCAGCAGCCCCAAACTGGGTTCAGCCAAAAACATTCAGTACTTC.

This rearrangement joins TRBV28 to TRBJ2-7, with 8 bases that match TRBD1. CDR1 MDHEN and CDR2 SYDVKM come from the germline V gene. There are 13 residues in the CDR3. With V trimmed by 2 bases and J by 7 bases, 4 bases remained unmatched. CDR3 residues: CASSLQGAYEQYF. The DNA for the CDR3 is TGTGCCAGCAGTTTACAGGGGGCGTATGAGCAGTACTTC.

The CDR3 coding sequence is TGTGCCAGCAGCCACGAGACAGTTAATTCACCCCTCCACTTT. Residues: CASSHETVNSPLHF. The V gene is TRBV3-2, the J gene TRBJ1-6; TRBD1 is the table's D call, not checked against the DNA. TRBV3-2 is a pseudogene locus. The CDR3 contains 14 residues.

The sample holds a few counts of this clonotype. The chain carries TRBV23-1 and TRBJ2-5; D may be TRBD1 (6 bases). TRBV23-1 is flagged as an ORF with uncertain function. The V end lost 6 bases, the J end lost 2 bases, and 19 bases lay between the germline ends. CDR3 length: 16 residues. The CDR3 reads CASSSTQGRGQETQYF. In nucleotides, the CDR3 is TGCGCCAGCAGCTCGACACAGGGTAGAGGGCAAGAGACCCAGTACTTC.

This clonotype showed up many times. The chain's CDR3 is CASSLWGGNTDTQYF. The CDR3 nucleotides read TGTGCCAGCAGCTTGTGGGGGGGGAACACAGATACGCAGTATTTT. The chain is built from TRBV5-4 and TRBJ2-3, with TRBD2 matching over 7 bases. The CDR3 loop spans 15 amino acids. Germline V gene sequence: CDR1 SGHNT, CDR2 YYREEE (reference sequence). The J segment lost 2 bases and the V segment lost 1 base, leaving 4 bases of the junction unmatched. The full variable domain, with the rest looked up from reference TRBV5-4 and TRBJ2-3, is ETGVTQSPTHLIKTRGQQVTLRCSSQSGHNTVSWYQQALGQGPQFIFQYYREEENGRGNFPPRFSGLQFPNYSSELNVNALELDDSALYLCASSLWGGNTDTQYFGPGTRLTVL.

This sequence joins TRBV7-3 and TRBJ2-5; possibly TRBD1 or TRBD2 for D (6 bases each). V was pared by 2 bases and J by 0 bases, with 13 bases between. This CDR3 is 16 amino acids long. From germline, CDR1 is SGHTA and CDR2 FQGTGA. The CDR3 region is CASSLAGGRYQETQYF. The CDR3 DNA is TGTGCCAGCAGCTTAGCCGGGGGCCGGTACCAAGAGACCCAGTACTTC.

This clonotype was counted only a few times. This sequence joins TRBV27 and TRBJ2-7; the D gene is possibly TRBD1 (6 bases). Trimming took 6 bases from V and 3 from J, leaving 15 bases between them. The CDR3 is 14 amino acids. Per germline, CDR1 MNHEY and CDR2 SMNVEV (reference sequence). The CDR3 sequence: CASRMDSGSYEQYF. The CDR3, as DNA: TGTGCCAGCAGGATGGACAGTGGGAGCTACGAGCAGTACTTC.